What follows are 3 T cell receptor beta chains derived from one specimen sequenced in a study of shared clonotypes between healthy human individuals. Terminally differentiated effector memory CD45RA+ cells were excluded by CCR7 positive selection of CD45RO-negative cells. Generated by immunoSEQ multiplex PCR, the TCRdb table keeps only in-frame clones and is missing some. The sample comprises about 1.9 million clones, 93% of which are singletons, and around 1.7% rests with the top ten. The sample comprised naive CD8+ T cells from PBMCs. These receptors originate from a man aged 18-30 years in good health. Some clones in this sample may be carry-over from other donors' samples.

With regard to this clone: A read error may account for a junction end that differs from germline. The genes are TRBV7-8 and TRBJ2-7, with 7 bases that match TRBD2. CDR3 length: 12 amino acids. CDR1 is SGHVS, CDR2 FQNEAQ, per germline. CDR3 loop: CASSLAEYEQYF. The CDR3 coding sequence is TGTGCCAGCAGCCTAGCGGAGTACGAGCAGTACTTC.

The count of this clone is one. This sequence joins TRBV27 and TRBJ2-7; D might be TRBD2 (6 bases). Trimming cost V 1 base and J 6 bases, with 10 bases left between them. CDR3 length: 13 amino acids. In germline, CDR1 is MNHEY, CDR2 SMNVEV (reference sequence). The chain's CDR3 is CASSLLAEAEQYF. CDR3 DNA sequence: TGTGCCAGCAGTTTATTAGCGGAGGCCGAGCAGTACTTC.

The chain joins TRBV19 to TRBJ2-1; 7 bases are shared with TRBD2. Germline V gene data show CDR1 as LNHDA and CDR2 as SQIVND (reference sequence). The CDR3 contains 16 residues. The V and J ends lost 1 base and 2 bases, in that order; junction bases with no gene match: 5. CDR3 nucleotides: TGTGCCAGTAGTATAGGTGGCCGGGAGGCCTACAATGAGCAGTTCTTC. Amino acids: CASSIGGREAYNEQFF.